A selection of T cell receptor beta chains follows, all from one sample in a study of blood T cell repertoires in COVID-19. The table came from immunoSEQ multiplex PCR; TCRdb's copy has only in-frame clones and leaves some out. The table includes some 310,000 clones, roughly 89% detected once. Sequenced: peripheral blood. The receptors were sampled from a woman between 40 and 50 years old with COVID-19, enrolled during active disease. Both conserved end residues are part of each CDR3. The D gene is left open where the match is weak.

j_call	v_call	d_call	cdr3_nt	cdr3_aa
TRBJ2-7	TRBV28	.	TGTGCCAGCAGTTATGGAACCGGGACTGCCTTCTACGAGCAGTACTTC	CASSYGTGTAFYEQYF
TRBJ2-2	TRBV7-3	.	TGTGCCAGCAGCCCCCTGGGGGCCTCGAACACCGGGGAGCTGTTTTTT	CASSPLGASNTGELFF
TRBJ1-6	TRBV2	.	TGTGCCAGCAGGGACGAAGAGGGGGATTCACCCCTCCACTTT	CASRDEEGDSPLHF
TRBJ2-7	TRBV7-3	.	TGTGCCAGCAGCTCCGGAGACGAGCAGTACTTC	CASSSGDEQYF
TRBJ2-5	TRBV24-1	TRBD1	TGTGCCTCTGCCGGACAGGATCGGGAGACCCAGTACTTC	CASAGQDRETQYF
TRBJ2-4	TRBV6-2/TRBV6-3	TRBD1	TGTGCCAGCAGTTCCACCGGGACAGGGGCGGCCATTCAGTACTTC	CASSSTGTGAAIQYF
TRBJ1-1	TRBV15	.	TGTGCCACCAGCAGAGGCCGCGGGTCAAACACTGAAGCTTTCTTT	CATSRGRGSNTEAFF
TRBJ2-5	TRBV11-3	.	TGTGCCAGCAGCTTAGGGCAGTCCTCTTGGGAGACCCAGTACTTC	CASSLGQSSWETQYF
TRBJ1-2	TRBV27	TRBD1	TGTGCCAGCAGTCTGACAGGGGTGGAATGGGGCTACACCTTC	CASSLTGVEWGYTF
TRBJ2-6	TRBV5-1	.	TGCGCCAGCAGCCCCGGGGACTCCAGCTCTGGGGCCAACGTCCTGACTTTC	CASSPGDSSSGANVLTF
TRBJ1-1	TRBV19	.	TGTGCCAGTAGTAAGACGGGGGTGAGGGAGAGGAACACTGAAGCTTTCTTT	CASSKTGVRERNTEAFF